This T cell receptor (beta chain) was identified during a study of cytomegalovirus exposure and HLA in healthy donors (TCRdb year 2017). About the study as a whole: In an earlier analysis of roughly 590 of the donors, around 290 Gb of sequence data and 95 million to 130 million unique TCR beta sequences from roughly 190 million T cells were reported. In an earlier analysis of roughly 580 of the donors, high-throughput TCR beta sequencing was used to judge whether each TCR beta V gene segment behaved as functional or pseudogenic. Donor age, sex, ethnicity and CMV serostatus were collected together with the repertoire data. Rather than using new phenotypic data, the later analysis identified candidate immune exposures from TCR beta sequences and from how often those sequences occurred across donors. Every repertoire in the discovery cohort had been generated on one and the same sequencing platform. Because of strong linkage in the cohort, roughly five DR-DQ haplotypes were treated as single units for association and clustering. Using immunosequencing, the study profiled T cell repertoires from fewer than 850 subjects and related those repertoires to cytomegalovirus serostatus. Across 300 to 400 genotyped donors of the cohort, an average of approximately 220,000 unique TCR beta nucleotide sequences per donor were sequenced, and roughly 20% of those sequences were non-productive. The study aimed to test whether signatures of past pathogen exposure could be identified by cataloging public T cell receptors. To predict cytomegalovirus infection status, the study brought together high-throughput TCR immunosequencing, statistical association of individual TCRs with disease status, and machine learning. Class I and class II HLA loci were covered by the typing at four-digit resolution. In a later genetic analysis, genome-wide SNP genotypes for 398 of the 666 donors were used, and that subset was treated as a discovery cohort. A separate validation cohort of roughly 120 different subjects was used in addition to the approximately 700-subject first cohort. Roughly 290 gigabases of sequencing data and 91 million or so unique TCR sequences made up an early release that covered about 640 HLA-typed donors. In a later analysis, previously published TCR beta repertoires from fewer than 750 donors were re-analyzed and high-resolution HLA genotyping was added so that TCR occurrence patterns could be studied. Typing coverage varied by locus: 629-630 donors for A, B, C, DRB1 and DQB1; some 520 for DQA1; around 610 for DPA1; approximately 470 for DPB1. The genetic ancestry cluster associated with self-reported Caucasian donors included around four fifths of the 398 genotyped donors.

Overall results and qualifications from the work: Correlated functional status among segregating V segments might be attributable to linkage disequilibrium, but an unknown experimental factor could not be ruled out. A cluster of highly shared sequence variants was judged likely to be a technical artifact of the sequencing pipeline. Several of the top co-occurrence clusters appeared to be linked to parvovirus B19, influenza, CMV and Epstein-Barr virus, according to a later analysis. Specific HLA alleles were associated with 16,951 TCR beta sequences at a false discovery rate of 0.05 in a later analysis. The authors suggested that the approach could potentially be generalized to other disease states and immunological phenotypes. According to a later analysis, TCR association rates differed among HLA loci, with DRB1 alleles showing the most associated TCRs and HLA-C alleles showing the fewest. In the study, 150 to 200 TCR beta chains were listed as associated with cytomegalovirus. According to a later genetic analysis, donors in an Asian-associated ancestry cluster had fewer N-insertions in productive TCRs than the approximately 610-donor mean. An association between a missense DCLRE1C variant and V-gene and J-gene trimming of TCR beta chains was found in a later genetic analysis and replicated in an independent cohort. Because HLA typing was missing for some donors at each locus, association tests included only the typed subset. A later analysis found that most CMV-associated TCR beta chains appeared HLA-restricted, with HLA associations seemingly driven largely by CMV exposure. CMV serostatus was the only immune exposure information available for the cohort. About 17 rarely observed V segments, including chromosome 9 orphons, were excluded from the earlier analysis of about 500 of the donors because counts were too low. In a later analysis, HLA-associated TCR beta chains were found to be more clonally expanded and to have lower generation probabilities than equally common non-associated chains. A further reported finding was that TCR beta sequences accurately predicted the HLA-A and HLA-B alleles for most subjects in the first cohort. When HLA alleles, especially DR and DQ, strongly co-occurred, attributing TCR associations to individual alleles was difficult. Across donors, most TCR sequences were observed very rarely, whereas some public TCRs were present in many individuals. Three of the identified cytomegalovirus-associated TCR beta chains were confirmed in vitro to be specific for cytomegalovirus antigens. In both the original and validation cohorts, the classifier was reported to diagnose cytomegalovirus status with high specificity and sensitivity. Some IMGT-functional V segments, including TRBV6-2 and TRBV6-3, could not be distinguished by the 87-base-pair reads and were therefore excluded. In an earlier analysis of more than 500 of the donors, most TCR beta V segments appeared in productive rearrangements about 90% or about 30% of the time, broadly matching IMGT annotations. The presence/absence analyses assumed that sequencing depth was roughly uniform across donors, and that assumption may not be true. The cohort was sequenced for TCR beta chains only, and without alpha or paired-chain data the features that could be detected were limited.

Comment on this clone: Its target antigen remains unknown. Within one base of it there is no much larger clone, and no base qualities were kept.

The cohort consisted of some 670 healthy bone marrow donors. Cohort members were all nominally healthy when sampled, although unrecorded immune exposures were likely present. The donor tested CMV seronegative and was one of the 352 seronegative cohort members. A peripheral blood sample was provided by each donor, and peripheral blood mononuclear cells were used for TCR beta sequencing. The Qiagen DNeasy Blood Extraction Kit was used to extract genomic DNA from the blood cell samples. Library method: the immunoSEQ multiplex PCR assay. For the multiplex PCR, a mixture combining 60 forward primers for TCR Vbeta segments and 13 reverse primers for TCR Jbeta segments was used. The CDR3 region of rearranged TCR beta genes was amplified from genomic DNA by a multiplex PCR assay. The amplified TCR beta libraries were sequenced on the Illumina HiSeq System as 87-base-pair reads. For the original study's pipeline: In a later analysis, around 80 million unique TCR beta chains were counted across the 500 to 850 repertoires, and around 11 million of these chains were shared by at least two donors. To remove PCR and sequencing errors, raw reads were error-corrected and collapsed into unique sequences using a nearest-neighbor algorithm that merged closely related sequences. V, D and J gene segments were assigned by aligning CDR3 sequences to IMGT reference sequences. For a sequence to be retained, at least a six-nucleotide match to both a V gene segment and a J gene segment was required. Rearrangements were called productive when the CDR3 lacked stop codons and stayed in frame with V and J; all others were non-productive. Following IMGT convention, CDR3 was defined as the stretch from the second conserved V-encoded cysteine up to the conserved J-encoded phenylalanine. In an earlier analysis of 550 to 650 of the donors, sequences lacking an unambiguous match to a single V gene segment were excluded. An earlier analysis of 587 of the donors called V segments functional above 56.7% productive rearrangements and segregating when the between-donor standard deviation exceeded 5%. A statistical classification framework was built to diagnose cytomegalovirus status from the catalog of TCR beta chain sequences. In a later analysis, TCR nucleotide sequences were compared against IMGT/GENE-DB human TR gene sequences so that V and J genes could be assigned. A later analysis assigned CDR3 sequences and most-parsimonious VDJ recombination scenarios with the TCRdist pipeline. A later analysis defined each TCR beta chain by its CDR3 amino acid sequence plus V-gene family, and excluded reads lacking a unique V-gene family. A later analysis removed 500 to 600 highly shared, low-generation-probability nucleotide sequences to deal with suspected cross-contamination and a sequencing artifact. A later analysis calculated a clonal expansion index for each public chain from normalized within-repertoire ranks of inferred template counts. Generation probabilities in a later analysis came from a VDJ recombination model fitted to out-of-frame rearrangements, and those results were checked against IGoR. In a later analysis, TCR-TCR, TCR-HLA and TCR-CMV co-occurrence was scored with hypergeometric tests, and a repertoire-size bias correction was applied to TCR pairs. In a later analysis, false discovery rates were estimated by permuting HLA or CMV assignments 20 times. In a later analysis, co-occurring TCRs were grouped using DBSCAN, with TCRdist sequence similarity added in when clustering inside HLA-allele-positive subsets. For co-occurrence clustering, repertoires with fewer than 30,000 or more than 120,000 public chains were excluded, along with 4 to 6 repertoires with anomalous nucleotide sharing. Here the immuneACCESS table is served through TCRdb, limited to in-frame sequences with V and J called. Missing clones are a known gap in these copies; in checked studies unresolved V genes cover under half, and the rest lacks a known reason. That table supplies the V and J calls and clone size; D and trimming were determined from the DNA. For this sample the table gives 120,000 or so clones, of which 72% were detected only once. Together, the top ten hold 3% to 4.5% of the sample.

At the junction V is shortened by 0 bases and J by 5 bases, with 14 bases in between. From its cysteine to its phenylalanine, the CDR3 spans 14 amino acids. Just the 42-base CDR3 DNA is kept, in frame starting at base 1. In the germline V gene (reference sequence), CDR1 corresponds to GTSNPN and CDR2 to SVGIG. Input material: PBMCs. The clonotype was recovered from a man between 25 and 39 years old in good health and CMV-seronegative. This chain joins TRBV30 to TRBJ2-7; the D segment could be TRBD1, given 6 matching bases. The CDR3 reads CAWSVLGRGDEQYF. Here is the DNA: TGTGCCTGGAGTGTACTGGGCAGGGGCGACGAGCAGTACTTC.